The source of this T cell receptor (beta chain) is a study of T-cell memory formation after mild COVID-19. After removal of 3 bases from V and 7 bases from J, the junction contained 6 bases not matched to a gene. The CDR3 consists of 13 residues. In germline, CDR1 is SGHAT, CDR2 FQNNGV. With constant-segment primers, 5'RACE yielded cDNA libraries of TCR alpha and TCR beta that carried sample barcodes and UMIs. Using its own MiXCR run on the 5' RACE reads, TCRdb lists one record per CDR3 protein. The sample consists of fewer than 110,000 distinct CDR3 sequences, roughly an eighth of them appearing once.

This sequence originates from a young man who had mild COVID-19 (a few samples of this study predate the infection). Cell type and time point are not known. The chain couples TRBV11-2 to TRBJ2-7; 7 bases align to TRBD1. The source material was PBMCs or a T cell subset sorted from them (not recorded which). DNA for the CDR3: TGTGCCAGCAGCTTGAGGGGGCCGGAGGAGCAGTACTTC. As protein: CASSLRGPEEQYF.